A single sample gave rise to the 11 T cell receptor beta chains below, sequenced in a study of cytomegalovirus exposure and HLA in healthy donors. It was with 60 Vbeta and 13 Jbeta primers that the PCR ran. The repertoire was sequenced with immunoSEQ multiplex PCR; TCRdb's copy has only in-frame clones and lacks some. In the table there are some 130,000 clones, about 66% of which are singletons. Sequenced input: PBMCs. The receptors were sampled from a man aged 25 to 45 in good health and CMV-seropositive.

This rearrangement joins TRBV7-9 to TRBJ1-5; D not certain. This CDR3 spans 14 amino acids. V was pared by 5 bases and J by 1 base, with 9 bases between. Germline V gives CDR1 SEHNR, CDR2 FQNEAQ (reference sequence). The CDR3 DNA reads TGTGCCAGCAGCCCGCACGGGAGCAATCAGCCCCAGCATTTT. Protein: CASSPHGSNQPQHF.

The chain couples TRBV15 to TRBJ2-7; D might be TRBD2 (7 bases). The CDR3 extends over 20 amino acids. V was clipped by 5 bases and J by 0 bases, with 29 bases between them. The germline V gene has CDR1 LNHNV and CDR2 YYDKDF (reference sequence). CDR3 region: CATSRSWGGQGGLFSYEQYF. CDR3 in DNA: TGTGCCACCAGCCGTTCTTGGGGGGGCCAAGGTGGGTTGTTCTCCTACGAGCAGTACTTC.

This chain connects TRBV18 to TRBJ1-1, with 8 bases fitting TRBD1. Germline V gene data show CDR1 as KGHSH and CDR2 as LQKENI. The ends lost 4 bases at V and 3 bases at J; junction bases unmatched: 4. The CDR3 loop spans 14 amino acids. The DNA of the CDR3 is TGTGCCAGCTCACAGAGACAGGGGCACACTGAAGCTTTCTTT. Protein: CASSQRQGHTEAFF.

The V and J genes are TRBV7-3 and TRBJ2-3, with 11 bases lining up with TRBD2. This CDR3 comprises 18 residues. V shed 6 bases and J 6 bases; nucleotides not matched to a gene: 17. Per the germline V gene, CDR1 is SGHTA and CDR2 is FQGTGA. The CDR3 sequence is CASSRKGRLAGGRDTQYF. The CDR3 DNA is TGTGCCAGCAGTCGGAAAGGGCGGCTAGCGGGAGGCCGGGATACGCAGTATTTT.

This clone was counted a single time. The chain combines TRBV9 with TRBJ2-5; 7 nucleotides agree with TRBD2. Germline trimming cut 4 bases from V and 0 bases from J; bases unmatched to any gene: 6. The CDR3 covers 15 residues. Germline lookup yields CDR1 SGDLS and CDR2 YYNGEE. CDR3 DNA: TGTGCCAGCAGCCGATTCGGGAGGAACCAAGAGACCCAGTACTTC. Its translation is CASSRFGRNQETQYF.

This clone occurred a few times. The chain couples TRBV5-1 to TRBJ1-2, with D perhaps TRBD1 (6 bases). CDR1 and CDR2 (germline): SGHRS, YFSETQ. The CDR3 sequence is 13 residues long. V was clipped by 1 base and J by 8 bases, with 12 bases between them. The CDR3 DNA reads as TGCGCCAGCAGCTTGCAGGGGCAGCGGGGCTACACCTTC. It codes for CASSLQGQRGYTF.

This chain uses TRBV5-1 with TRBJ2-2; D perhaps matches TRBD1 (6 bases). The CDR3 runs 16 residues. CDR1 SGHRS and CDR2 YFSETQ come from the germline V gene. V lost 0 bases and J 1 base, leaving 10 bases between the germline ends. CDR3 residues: CASSLETGMNTGELFF. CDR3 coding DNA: TGCGCCAGCAGCTTGGAGACAGGAATGAACACCGGGGAGCTGTTTTTT. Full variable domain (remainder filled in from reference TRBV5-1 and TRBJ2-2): KAGVTQTPRYLIKTRGQQVTLSCSPISGHRSVSWYQQTPGQGLQFLFEYFSETQRNKGNFPGRFSGRQFSNSRSEMNVSTLELGDSALYLCASSLETGMNTGELFFGEGSRLTVL.

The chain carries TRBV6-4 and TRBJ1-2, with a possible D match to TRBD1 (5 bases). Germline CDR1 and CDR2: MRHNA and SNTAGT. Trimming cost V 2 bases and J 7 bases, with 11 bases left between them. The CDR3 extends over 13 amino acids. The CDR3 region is CASSDRQGAGYTF. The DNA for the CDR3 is TGTGCCAGCAGTGACCGGCAGGGCGCTGGCTACACCTTC.

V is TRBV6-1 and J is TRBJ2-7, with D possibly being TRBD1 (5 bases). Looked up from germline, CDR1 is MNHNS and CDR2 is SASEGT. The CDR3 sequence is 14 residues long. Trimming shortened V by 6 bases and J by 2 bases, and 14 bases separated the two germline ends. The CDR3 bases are TGTGCCAGCAGAGCGCCAGGGTTTCCCTACGAGCAGTACTTC. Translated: CASRAPGFPYEQYF.

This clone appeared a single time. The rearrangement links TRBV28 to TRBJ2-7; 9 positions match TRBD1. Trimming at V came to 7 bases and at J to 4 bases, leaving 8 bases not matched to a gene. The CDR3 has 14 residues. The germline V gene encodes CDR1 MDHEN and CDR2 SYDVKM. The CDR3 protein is CASTPWDRAYEQYF. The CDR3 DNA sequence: TGTGCCAGCACCCCCTGGGACAGGGCGTACGAGCAGTACTTC. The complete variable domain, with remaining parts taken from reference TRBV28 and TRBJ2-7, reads DVKVTQSSRYLVKRTGEKVFLECVQDMDHENMFWYRQDPGLGLRLIYFSYDVKMKEKGDIPEGYSVSREKKERFSLILESASTNQTSMYLCASTPWDRAYEQYFGPGTRLTVT.

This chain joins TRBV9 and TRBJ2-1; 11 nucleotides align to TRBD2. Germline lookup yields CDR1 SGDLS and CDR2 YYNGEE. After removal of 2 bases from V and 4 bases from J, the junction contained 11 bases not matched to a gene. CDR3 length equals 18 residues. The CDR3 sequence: CASSVGDRGTSGYNEQFF. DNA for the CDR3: TGTGCCAGCAGCGTGGGGGATAGAGGGACTAGCGGTTACAATGAGCAGTTCTTC.